The 21 T cell receptor beta chains in this list originate from one sample, sequenced in a study of OX40 agonist ivuxolimab in advanced cancers. Measured with immunoSEQ multiplex PCR; TCRdb has only the in-frame clones, and not every one. The table lists 100,000 to 150,000 clones, about 93% of them singletons. The sample in question was CD4+ or CD8+ T cells sorted from blood, obtained in a trial of the OX40 agonist ivuxolimab. The origin of the receptors is an adult with an advanced solid tumor such as melanoma, head and neck, liver or kidney cancer.

The rearrangement links TRBV5-6 to TRBJ1-4, with a tentative D call TRBD1 (6 bases). This CDR3 region has 16 residues. Trimming removed 4 bases at V and 3 bases at J, with 16 bases between. Per the germline V gene, CDR1 is SGHDT and CDR2 is YYEEEE. This CDR3 is CASSHYRVGANEKLFF. In nucleotides, the CDR3 is TGTGCCAGCAGCCACTACAGGGTCGGGGCTAATGAAAAACTGTTTTTT.

The rearrangement joins TRBV25-1 to TRBJ1-4, with TRBD1 as a possible D gene (6 bases). Deletions cut 6 bases from V and 2 bases from J, with 19 bases between. CDR1 and CDR2 from the germline V gene are MGHDK and SYGVNS. The CDR3 contains 17 residues. As DNA, the CDR3 is TGTGCCAGCAGCAAGGGGGGAGTACTTGGGACTAATGAAAAACTGTTTTTT. Amino acid sequence: CASSKGGVLGTNEKLFF.

The V gene is TRBV11-2, the J gene TRBJ1-2; TRBD1 might be the D (5 bases). The V end lost 2 bases, the J end lost 4 bases, and 17 bases lay between the germline ends. This CDR3 contains 16 residues. From germline, CDR1 is SGHAT and CDR2 FQNNGV. For the CDR3, the DNA is TGTGCCAGCAGCTTAAGTGGAGACCGAGGGGTCTATGGCTACACCTTC. It specifies CASSLSGDRGVYGYTF. Combining the CDR3 with reference TRBV11-2 and TRBJ1-2 gives the whole variable domain EAGVAQSPRYKIIEKRQSVAFWCNPISGHATLYWYQQILGQGPKLLIQFQNNGVVDDSQLPKDRFSAERLKGVDSTLKIQPAKLEDSAVYLCASSLSGDRGVYGYTFGSGTRLTVV.

The rearrangement uses TRBV18 and TRBJ1-2, with D uncertain. The CDR3 has 11 amino acids. V was clipped by 1 base and J by 8 bases, with 5 bases between them. The germline gives CDR1 KGHSH, CDR2 LQKENI. The CDR3, as DNA: TGTGCCAGCTCACCACTGGAGGGCTACACCTTC. Encoded protein: CASSPLEGYTF.

The chain links TRBV6-5 to TRBJ2-7; 8 bases line up with TRBD1. The CDR3 loop spans 15 amino acids. The junction had 8 bases not matched to a gene; V was cut back by 0 bases and J by 7 bases. Germline lookup yields CDR1 MNHEY and CDR2 SVGAGI. CDR3: CASSYSAGGAEEQYF. For the CDR3, the DNA is TGTGCCAGCAGTTACTCAGCAGGGGGCGCAGAGGAGCAGTACTTC.

The V call is TRBV7-9, the J call TRBJ2-6; TRBD2 aligns across 7 bases. Per germline, CDR1 SEHNR and CDR2 FQNEAQ (reference sequence). After removal of 6 bases from V and 2 bases from J, the junction contained 16 bases not matched to a gene. The CDR3 contains 19 residues. CDR3 DNA: TGTGCCAGCAGTTCTCCTATGGGGGGGTTCCTGGCTGGGGCCAACGTCCTGACTTTC. Translation gives CASSSPMGGFLAGANVLTF.

The chain couples TRBV19 to TRBJ2-1, with 10 bases aligning to TRBD2. The CDR3 loop spans 15 amino acids. The J segment lost 8 bases and the V segment lost 7 bases, leaving 11 bases of the junction unmatched. The germline V gene encodes CDR1 LNHDA and CDR2 SQIVND (reference sequence). The CDR3 protein is CASNDGASGSDEQFF. In DNA form, the CDR3 reads TGTGCCAGTAATGATGGGGCTAGCGGGAGCGATGAGCAGTTCTTC.

The chain combines TRBV4-2 with TRBJ2-5, with 9 bases lining up with TRBD1. The CDR3 has 14 amino acids. J lost 2 bases, V lost 3 bases, and 1 base had no gene match. Germline lookup yields CDR1 LGHNA and CDR2 YNFKEQ. CDR3 residues: CASSHGQGQETQYF. The CDR3 bases are TGTGCCAGCAGCCATGGACAGGGGCAAGAGACCCAGTACTTC.

This chain joins TRBV18 and TRBJ2-5; D is unresolved. This CDR3 is 12 amino acids long. CDR1 is KGHSH, CDR2 LQKENI, per germline. V was shortened by 3 bases and J by 2 bases, with 4 bases between the two germline ends. CDR3 residues: CASSPRQETQYF. DNA for the CDR3: TGTGCCAGCTCACCTCGACAAGAGACCCAGTACTTC.

This chain joins TRBV4-1 and TRBJ1-4, with 10 bases identical to TRBD1. CDR3 length: 18 residues. Germline assignment: CDR1 MGHRA and CDR2 YSYEKL. Trimming took 3 bases from V and 3 from J; bases not matched to a gene: 10. The CDR3 DNA follows: TGCGCCAGCAGCCAGCCTGACAGGGGGCGAGTAGCTAATGAAAAACTGTTTTTT. Translating gives CASSQPDRGRVANEKLFF.

About this clone itself: This specimen includes other DNA sequences encoding the same CDR3. The DNA of the CDR3 is TGTGCCAGCTCACCACCGGGAGAGACCCAGTACTTC. Amino acids: CASSPPGETQYF. The V call is TRBV18, the J call TRBJ2-5; D unresolved. The CDR3 is 12 amino acids. Germline lookup yields CDR1 KGHSH and CDR2 LQKENI. Trimming left V 0 bases short and J 4 bases short, with 3 bases between.

The J gene is TRBJ2-3, the V gene TRBV5-1, with 7 bases that match TRBD2. V was pared by 1 base and J by 3 bases, with 2 bases of the junction left unmatched. Germline V gene data show CDR1 as SGHRS and CDR2 as YFSETQ. This CDR3 is built from 14 residues. The CDR3 sequence is CASSLSGGTDTQYF. For the CDR3, the DNA is TGCGCCAGCAGCTTGTCGGGGGGTACAGATACGCAGTATTTT.

This clone was detected only once. The V gene is TRBV5-1, the J gene TRBJ2-6; D might be TRBD1 (6 bases). Trimming removed 0 bases from V and 8 bases from J, with 9 bases in between. This CDR3 region has 14 residues. Per the germline V gene, CDR1 is SGHRS and CDR2 is YFSETQ. CDR3 protein: CASSLEQGTNVLTF. The DNA of the CDR3 is TGCGCCAGCAGCTTGGAACAGGGTACCAACGTCCTGACTTTC.

The chain combines TRBV7-6 with TRBJ1-6; a possible D gene is TRBD1 (6 bases). Germline V gene sequence: CDR1 SGHVS, CDR2 FNYEAQ. The V gene lost 1 base and the J gene lost 7 bases, with 17 bases spanning the gap. There are 17 residues in the CDR3. CDR3 sequence: CASSLERPARGNSPLHF. The CDR3 bases are TGTGCCAGCAGCTTAGAGCGCCCGGCCAGGGGAAATTCACCCCTCCACTTT.

The chain carries TRBV4-3 and TRBJ2-7; D is ambiguous. This CDR3 region has 15 residues. Looked up from germline, CDR1 is LGHNA and CDR2 is YSLEER. The V and J ends lost 0 bases and 3 bases respectively, with 12 bases between them. In DNA, the CDR3 is TGCGCCAGCAGCCAAGATATCGGCTGGAACTACGAGCAGTACTTC. It yields the protein CASSQDIGWNYEQYF.

The chain employs TRBV7-9 and TRBJ1-2, with D possibly TRBD1 on 5 matching bases. The ends were cut back, 3 bases at V and 3 bases at J, with 11 bases in the middle. This CDR3 has 14 amino acids. CDR1 and CDR2 (germline): SEHNR, FQNEAQ (reference sequence). This chain's CDR3 is CASSFGGTHYGYTF. The CDR3 nucleotides are TGTGCCAGCAGCTTCGGAGGGACTCACTATGGCTACACCTTC.

The V gene is TRBV5-1, the J gene TRBJ1-2; D is unresolved. V was trimmed by 0 bases and J by 8 bases, leaving 17 bases between them. Germline CDR1 is SGHRS and CDR2 is YFSETQ. CDR3 length: 15 residues. The chain's CDR3 is CASSLDARNLGGYTF. The DNA of the CDR3 is TGCGCCAGCAGCTTGGATGCTCGGAACCTGGGGGGCTACACCTTC.

This chain uses TRBV7-2 with TRBJ1-2; 9 positions agree with TRBD1. CDR3 length equals 16 residues. With 1 base clipped from V and 8 bases from J, the junction kept 11 bases outside the gene matches. Germline values: CDR1 SGHTA, CDR2 FQGNSA. The CDR3 region has the DNA TGTGCCAGCAGCTTAGTCCCTTCCGGGACAGGGCACGGCTACACCTTC. Amino acids: CASSLVPSGTGHGYTF.

V gene TRBV18 combines with J gene TRBJ1-1, with a possible D match to TRBD1 (5 bases). Germline lookup yields CDR1 KGHSH and CDR2 LQKENI. V lost 2 bases and J 1 base, leaving 11 bases between the germline ends. This CDR3 spans 15 amino acids. CDR3 in DNA: TGTGCCAGCTCACCAGACCGGGGCAGGAACACTGAAGCTTTCTTT. It translates to CASSPDRGRNTEAFF.

This chain joins TRBV7-2 and TRBJ2-7; 9 nucleotides match TRBD1. The CDR3 has 17 residues. CDR1 is SGHTA, CDR2 FQGNSA, per germline. The trim removed 5 bases at V and 0 bases at J, leaving 11 bases unmatched. The DNA of the CDR3 is TGTGCCAGCAGCGACAGGGGGAGATTTTTTAGCTCCTACGAGCAGTACTTC. It encodes CASSDRGRFFSSYEQYF.

The chain links TRBV6-5 to TRBJ2-1; TRBD2 is a possible D gene (6 bases). The V end lost 6 bases, the J end lost 9 bases, and 21 bases lay between the germline ends. The CDR3 totals 15 residues. Germline V gene sequence: CDR1 MNHEY, CDR2 SVGAGI. CDR3 residues: CASRLVRVGLTEQFF. The CDR3 DNA sequence: TGTGCCAGCAGACTAGTAAGGGTCGGACTAACTGAGCAGTTCTTC.